Sequencing of this T cell receptor beta chain was carried out in a study of beta chain features in type 1 diabetes. Study context: All samples yielded around 99 million examined sorted cells.

The CDR3 contains 14 residues. Germline V gene lookup returns CDR1 MNHEY and CDR2 SMNVEV (reference sequence). Losses at the gene ends were 4 bases for V and 6 bases for J; bases not matched to a gene: 7. Sorting of CD4+ naive, central memory, regulatory and stem cell-like memory cells was performed via CD45RO/CCR7/CD25/CD127/CD95/CD27. Note on this clone: What it binds is not known.

Study-level points and caveats: Insertion counts at VDJ junctions were lower in type 1 diabetes patients, who also showed more deletions there.

The whole isolated RNA underwent reverse transcription, so sequencing captured expressed TCRB transcripts. Sequenced by immunoSEQ multiplex PCR; TCRdb stores in-frame clones only, minus some. The table shows more than 300,000 clones, with approximately 8.2% occurring only once. The material sequenced was central memory CD4+ T cells from blood. The chain is built from TRBV27 and TRBJ2-7; 9 bases align to TRBD1. The TCR originated in a woman aged 18-35 years in good health. The CDR3: CASSYRTGVSEQYF. DNA for the CDR3: TGTGCCAGCAGTTACCGGACAGGGGTCAGCGAGCAGTACTTC.